This T cell receptor (beta chain) was retrieved from a study of T cell responses to AZD1222 COVID-19 vaccine. Study summary: Pooled samples include second doses given at about 4 or 12 weeks. General study findings and limits: In all cases, repertoires were sampled only after the peak T cell response. Regions left unmutated in variants are reportedly the target of nearly half of spike-specific TCRs. Increased Spike-specific TCR breadth and depth were observed after two AZD1222 doses.

CDR3 length: 10 residues. Germline V gene sequence: CDR1 GTSNPN, CDR2 SVGIG (reference sequence). Trimming pared 5 bases from V and 5 bases from J, leaving 6 bases between. Data came from immunoSEQ multiplex PCR; TCRdb stores just in-frame clones and leaves some out. The table records fewer than 120,000 clones, 92% of them present only once. With regard to this clone: Its antigen is still unknown.

The source material was peripheral blood, sampled on day 0 of AZD1222 vaccination. The chain carries TRBV30 and TRBJ1-2; D gene unclear. The receptor was derived from an adult in good health. CDR3 region: CAWGPYGYTF. In DNA, the CDR3 is TGTGCCTGGGGGCCTTATGGCTACACCTTC.